This T cell receptor beta chain was documented in a study of blood T cell repertoires in COVID-19. V dropped 4 bases and J dropped 10 bases, with 17 bases sitting between them. The CDR3 is made up of 14 amino acids. CDR1 is SGHTA and CDR2 is FQGNSA in the germline V gene. This clone has a handful of counts. Profiling relied on immunoSEQ multiplex PCR, and the TCRdb table lists in-frame clones only, not all of them. Among roughly 72,000 clones listed, 80% were seen once. The receptor's source is a man between 65 and 85 years old who had recovered from COVID-19. The V call is TRBV7-2, the J call TRBJ2-1; TRBD2 might be the D (6 bases). Sequencing used peripheral blood. CDR3 nucleotides: TGTGCCAGCAGCTCCTCGTTGACGGCGGGGGAGCAGTTCTTC. It specifies CASSSSLTAGEQFF.